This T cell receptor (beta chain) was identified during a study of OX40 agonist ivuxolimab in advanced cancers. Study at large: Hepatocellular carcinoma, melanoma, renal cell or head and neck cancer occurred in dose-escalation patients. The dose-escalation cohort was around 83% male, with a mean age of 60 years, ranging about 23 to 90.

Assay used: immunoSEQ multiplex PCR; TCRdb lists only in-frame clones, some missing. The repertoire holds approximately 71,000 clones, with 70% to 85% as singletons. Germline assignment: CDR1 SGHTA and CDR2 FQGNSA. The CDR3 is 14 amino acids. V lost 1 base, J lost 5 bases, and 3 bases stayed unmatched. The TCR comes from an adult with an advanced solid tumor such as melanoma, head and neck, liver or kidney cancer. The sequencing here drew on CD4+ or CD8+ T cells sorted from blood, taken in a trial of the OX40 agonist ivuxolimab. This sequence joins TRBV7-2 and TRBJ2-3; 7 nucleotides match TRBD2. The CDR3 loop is CASSLGGRGDTQYF. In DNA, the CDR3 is TGTGCCAGCAGCTTAGGGGGGAGGGGAGATACGCAGTATTTT.